Listed below are T cell receptor beta chains from one sample, sequenced in a study of spatial heterogeneity in lung cancer. TCRdb re-called the 5' RACE reads through MiXCR, storing one row per CDR3 protein. Here the sample spans more than 35,000 distinct CDR3 sequences, less than 6.5% being singletons. Sequencing used PBMCs, obtained at surgery. The receptors were sampled from a female donor with early-stage non-small cell lung cancer. CDR3s include the opening cysteine and the closing phenylalanine or tryptophan. Each record gives: V gene, clone size, D gene, J gene, CDR3 DNA, CDR3 protein. A D gene is named only where the DNA matches it firmly. Clone sizes are given selectively: once, few, many, or a class where the clone is expanded.

v_call: TRBV10-1; clone_size: many; d_call: .; j_call: TRBJ1-1; cdr3_nt: TGCGCCAGCAGTATGGGAGGGGATGGCACTGAAGCTTTCTTT; cdr3_aa: CASSMGGDGTEAFF
v_call: TRBV19; clone_size: .; d_call: TRBD1; j_call: TRBJ1-5; cdr3_nt: TGTGCCAGCCAGACAGGGGGAAGCAATCAGCCCCAGCATTTT; cdr3_aa: CASQTGGSNQPQHF
v_call: TRBV7-8; clone_size: many; d_call: .; j_call: TRBJ1-1; cdr3_nt: TGTGCCAGCAGCCTCGGGAGGTGGAATATGAACACTGAAGCTTTCTTT; cdr3_aa: CASSLGRWNMNTEAFF
v_call: TRBV4-2; clone_size: many; d_call: TRBD1; j_call: TRBJ2-2; cdr3_nt: TGTGCCAGCAGCCAGCCGGGACAGGGGACCGGGGAGCTGTTTTTT; cdr3_aa: CASSQPGQGTGELFF
v_call: TRBV9; clone_size: .; d_call: TRBD2; j_call: TRBJ2-5; cdr3_nt: TGTGCCAGCAGCGAGGGTGTAGCGGGGGGGCTTGAGACCCAGTACTTC; cdr3_aa: CASSEGVAGGLETQYF
v_call: TRBV6-1; clone_size: many; d_call: .; j_call: TRBJ1-5; cdr3_nt: TGTGCCAGCAGTGAAGGGGATAGCAATCAGCCCCAGCATTTT; cdr3_aa: CASSEGDSNQPQHF
v_call: TRBV20-1; clone_size: few; d_call: TRBD1; j_call: TRBJ1-6; cdr3_nt: TGCAGTGCTCGAATGGGACAGGGGTATAATTCACCCCTCCACTTT; cdr3_aa: CSARMGQGYNSPLHF
v_call: TRBV20-1; clone_size: many; d_call: .; j_call: TRBJ2-1; cdr3_nt: TGCAGTGCTAGAGACCTCACGAGCTCCTACAATGAGCAGTTCTTC; cdr3_aa: CSARDLTSSYNEQFF
v_call: TRBV20-1; clone_size: many; d_call: TRBD2; j_call: TRBJ2-3; cdr3_nt: TGCAGTGCTAGAGAACGACTCACCTGGGGGGGAAGCACTAGCACAGATACGCAGTATTTT; cdr3_aa: CSARERLTWGGSTSTDTQYF
v_call: TRBV5-1; clone_size: few; d_call: .; j_call: TRBJ1-2; cdr3_nt: TGCGCCAGCAGCTTAGACAGCCATGGCTACACCTTC; cdr3_aa: CASSLDSHGYTF
v_call: TRBV2; clone_size: .; d_call: .; j_call: TRBJ2-1; cdr3_nt: TGTGCCAGCAGTGAAGGGGGGGATCGTTACAATGAGCAGTTCTTC; cdr3_aa: CASSEGGDRYNEQFF
v_call: TRBV10-3; clone_size: .; d_call: TRBD2; j_call: TRBJ2-7; cdr3_nt: TGTGCCATCAGTGACCTAGCGGGGGCCTACGAGCAGTACTTC; cdr3_aa: CAISDLAGAYEQYF
v_call: TRBV4-2; clone_size: many; d_call: TRBD2; j_call: TRBJ2-3; cdr3_nt: TGTGCCAGCAGTCCTGATCTAGCGGGGGTGGCAGATACGCAGTATTTT; cdr3_aa: CASSPDLAGVADTQYF
v_call: TRBV25-1; clone_size: many; d_call: .; j_call: TRBJ1-2; cdr3_nt: TGTGCCAGCAGTGAGGCAGCTAACTATGGCTACACCTTC; cdr3_aa: CASSEAANYGYTF
v_call: TRBV5-1; clone_size: .; d_call: .; j_call: TRBJ2-3; cdr3_nt: TGCGCCAGCAGCTTGGGCCCAGGCCGCACAGATACGCAGTATTTT; cdr3_aa: CASSLGPGRTDTQYF
v_call: TRBV7-2; clone_size: many; d_call: TRBD2; j_call: TRBJ2-2; cdr3_nt: TGTGCCAGCAGACCCACTAGCGGGGGAGGCACCGGGGAGCTGTTTTTT; cdr3_aa: CASRPTSGGGTGELFF
v_call: TRBV28; clone_size: medium-sized; d_call: .; j_call: TRBJ1-6; cdr3_nt: TGTGCCAGCAGTTTGACGGCAAATTCACCCCTCCACTTT; cdr3_aa: CASSLTANSPLHF
v_call: TRBV7-2; clone_size: many; d_call: .; j_call: TRBJ2-7; cdr3_nt: TGTGCCAGCAGCTTAGAAGGCAGGTGGGGCCTCTACGAGCAGTACTTC; cdr3_aa: CASSLEGRWGLYEQYF
v_call: TRBV23-1; clone_size: many; d_call: TRBD1; j_call: TRBJ2-1; cdr3_nt: TGCGCCAGCAGAAATCAGGGGGTGTCCTACAATGAGCAGTTCTTC; cdr3_aa: CASRNQGVSYNEQFF
v_call: TRBV6-1; clone_size: many; d_call: TRBD1; j_call: TRBJ1-4; cdr3_nt: TGTGCCAGCAGGGTGGGACAGGTGGAAAAACTGTTTTTT; cdr3_aa: CASRVGQVEKLFF
v_call: TRBV10-2; clone_size: many; d_call: .; j_call: TRBJ2-2; cdr3_nt: TGCGCCAGCTCCAGGGGTAGGGGGTTAAACACCGGGGAGCTGTTTTTT; cdr3_aa: CASSRGRGLNTGELFF
v_call: TRBV20-1; clone_size: few; d_call: TRBD1; j_call: TRBJ2-7; cdr3_nt: TGCAGTGCAACCGGGACAGGTAATTCCTACGAGCAGTACTTC; cdr3_aa: CSATGTGNSYEQYF
v_call: TRBV5-5; clone_size: once; d_call: .; j_call: TRBJ2-2; cdr3_nt: TGTGCCAGCAACCGAATTGGCCGGGAAGTTACCGGGGAGCAGTTTTTT; cdr3_aa: CASNRIGREVTGEQFF
v_call: TRBV5-4; clone_size: few; d_call: TRBD1; j_call: TRBJ2-6; cdr3_nt: TGTGCCAGCAAACAGGGGGAACTGAGCTCTGGGGCCAACGTCCTGACTTTC; cdr3_aa: CASKQGELSSGANVLTF
v_call: TRBV19; clone_size: many; d_call: .; j_call: TRBJ2-3; cdr3_nt: TGTGCCAGTAGTCAGGCCAGCGGCCTCACAGATACGCAGTATTTT; cdr3_aa: CASSQASGLTDTQYF
v_call: TRBV18; clone_size: few; d_call: TRBD1; j_call: TRBJ2-7; cdr3_nt: TGTGCCAGCTCATCGGGACAGCTTCTTGAGCAGTACTTC; cdr3_aa: CASSSGQLLEQYF
v_call: TRBV10-2; clone_size: few; d_call: .; j_call: TRBJ2-1; cdr3_nt: TGCGCCAGTGCCGGGCCGGGGAGCAATGAGCAGTTCTTC; cdr3_aa: CASAGPGSNEQFF
v_call: TRBV6-5; clone_size: many; d_call: .; j_call: TRBJ2-7; cdr3_nt: TGTGCCAGCAGTTCCTCTCGAGAAGGGTGGTACGAGCAGTACTTC; cdr3_aa: CASSSSREGWYEQYF
v_call: TRBV5-6; clone_size: many; d_call: TRBD1; j_call: TRBJ2-1; cdr3_nt: TGTGCCAGCAGCCCGGACAGGGGCCGACCTAATGAGCAGTTCTTC; cdr3_aa: CASSPDRGRPNEQFF
v_call: TRBV24-1; clone_size: many; d_call: .; j_call: TRBJ1-2; cdr3_nt: TGTGCCACCAGTGATCCCTCTAGGGGCTACACCTTC; cdr3_aa: CATSDPSRGYTF
v_call: TRBV5-1; clone_size: many; d_call: .; j_call: TRBJ1-5; cdr3_nt: TGCGCCAGCAGCTTGGAACCAGGTTATAGCAATCAGCCCCAGCATTTT; cdr3_aa: CASSLEPGYSNQPQHF
v_call: TRBV18; clone_size: many; d_call: .; j_call: TRBJ2-3; cdr3_nt: TGTGCCAGCTCACCATCCGGGGGTTCAGATACGCAGTATTTT; cdr3_aa: CASSPSGGSDTQYF
v_call: TRBV6-4; clone_size: few; d_call: .; j_call: TRBJ1-5; cdr3_nt: TGTGCCAGCAGTTACAGGGAAAATCAGCCCCAGCATTTT; cdr3_aa: CASSYRENQPQHF
v_call: TRBV6-6; clone_size: many; d_call: .; j_call: TRBJ1-5; cdr3_nt: TGTGCCAGCTCTCCTGGGGAGCCCCAGCATTTT; cdr3_aa: CASSPGEPQHF
v_call: TRBV12-3/TRBV12-4; clone_size: .; d_call: .; j_call: TRBJ1-2; cdr3_nt: TGTGCCAGCAGCCTGACGCCGACAGCCTCCTATGGCTACACCTTC; cdr3_aa: CASSLTPTASYGYTF